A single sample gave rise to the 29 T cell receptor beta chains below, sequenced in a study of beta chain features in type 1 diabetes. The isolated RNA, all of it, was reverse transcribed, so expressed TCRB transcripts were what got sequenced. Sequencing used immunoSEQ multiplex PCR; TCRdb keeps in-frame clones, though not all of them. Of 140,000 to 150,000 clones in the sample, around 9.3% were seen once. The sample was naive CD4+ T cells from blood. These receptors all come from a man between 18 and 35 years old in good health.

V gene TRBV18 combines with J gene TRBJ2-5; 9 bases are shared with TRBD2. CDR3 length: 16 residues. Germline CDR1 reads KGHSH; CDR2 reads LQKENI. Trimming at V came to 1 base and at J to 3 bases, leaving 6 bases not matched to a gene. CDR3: CASSPLVVAGEETQYF. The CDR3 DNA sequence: TGTGCCAGCTCACCACTGGTGGTAGCGGGGGAAGAGACCCAGTACTTC.

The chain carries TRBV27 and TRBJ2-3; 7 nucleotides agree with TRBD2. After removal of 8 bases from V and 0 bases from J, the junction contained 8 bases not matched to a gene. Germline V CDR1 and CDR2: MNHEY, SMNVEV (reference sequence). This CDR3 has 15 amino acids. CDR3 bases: TGTGCCAGCGTGGGTAGCGGGCGTAGCACAGATACGCAGTATTTT. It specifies CASVGSGRSTDTQYF.

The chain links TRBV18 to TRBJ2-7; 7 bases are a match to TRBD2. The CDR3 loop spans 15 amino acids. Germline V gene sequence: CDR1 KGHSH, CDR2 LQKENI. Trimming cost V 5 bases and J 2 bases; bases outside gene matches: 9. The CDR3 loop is CASSSVSGGTYEQYF. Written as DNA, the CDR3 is TGTGCCAGCTCATCCGTTTCGGGGGGAACCTACGAGCAGTACTTC.

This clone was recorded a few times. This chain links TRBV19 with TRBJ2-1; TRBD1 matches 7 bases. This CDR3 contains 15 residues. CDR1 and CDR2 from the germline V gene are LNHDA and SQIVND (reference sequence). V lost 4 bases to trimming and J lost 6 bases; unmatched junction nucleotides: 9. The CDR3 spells CASSNHRGSGNEQFF. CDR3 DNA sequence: TGTGCCAGTAGTAACCACAGGGGTTCGGGCAATGAGCAGTTCTTC.

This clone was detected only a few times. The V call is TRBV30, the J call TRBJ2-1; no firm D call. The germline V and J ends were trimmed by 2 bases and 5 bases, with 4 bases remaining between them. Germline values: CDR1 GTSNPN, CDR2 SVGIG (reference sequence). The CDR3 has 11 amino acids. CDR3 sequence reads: CAWSTDNEQFF. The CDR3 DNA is TGTGCCTGGAGTACGGACAATGAGCAGTTCTTC.

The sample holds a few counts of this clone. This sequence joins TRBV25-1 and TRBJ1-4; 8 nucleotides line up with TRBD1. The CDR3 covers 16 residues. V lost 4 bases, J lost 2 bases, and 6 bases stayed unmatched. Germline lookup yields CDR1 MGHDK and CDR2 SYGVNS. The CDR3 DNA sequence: TGTGCCAGCAGTGGTGGGACAGGAGCTACTAATGAAAAACTGTTTTTT. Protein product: CASSGGTGATNEKLFF.

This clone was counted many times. In nucleotides, the CDR3 is TGTGCCAGCAGTGATTCCCACTCCGATGGCTACACCTTC. Translation: CASSDSHSDGYTF. The chain combines TRBV25-1 with TRBJ1-2; D not certain. V lost 3 bases, J lost 6 bases, and 11 bases lay in between. Germline V CDR1 and CDR2: MGHDK, SYGVNS. The CDR3 spans 13 residues.

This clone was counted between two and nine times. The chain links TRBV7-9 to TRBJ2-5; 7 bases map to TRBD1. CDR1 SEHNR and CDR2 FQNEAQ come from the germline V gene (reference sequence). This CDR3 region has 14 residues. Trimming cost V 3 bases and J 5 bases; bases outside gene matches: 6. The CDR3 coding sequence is TGTGCCAGCAGCTTGACAGGGTCAAAGGAGACCCAGTACTTC. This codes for CASSLTGSKETQYF.

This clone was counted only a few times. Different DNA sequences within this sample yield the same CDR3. The CDR3 sequence: CASSLGGQGGQPQHF. The CDR3 DNA reads TGTGCCAGCAGCTTGGGGGGACAGGGCGGTCAGCCCCAGCATTTT. The V and J genes are TRBV5-6 and TRBJ1-5; 9 bases fit TRBD1. Germline V gene data show CDR1 as SGHDT and CDR2 as YYEEEE. This CDR3 is built from 15 residues. J gave up 6 bases and V 0 bases, and 4 bases lay outside the gene matches.

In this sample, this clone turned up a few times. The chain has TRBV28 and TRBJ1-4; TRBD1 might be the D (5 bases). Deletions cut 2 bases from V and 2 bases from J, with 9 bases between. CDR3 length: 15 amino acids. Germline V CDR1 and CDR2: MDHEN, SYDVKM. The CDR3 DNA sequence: TGTGCCAGCAGTTTAGCGGGGGTTACTAATGAAAAACTGTTTTTT. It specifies CASSLAGVTNEKLFF. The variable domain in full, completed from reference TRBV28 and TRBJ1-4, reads DVKVTQSSRYLVKRTGEKVFLECVQDMDHENMFWYRQDPGLGLRLIYFSYDVKMKEKGDIPEGYSVSREKKERFSLILESASTNQTSMYLCASSLAGVTNEKLFFGSGTQLSVL.

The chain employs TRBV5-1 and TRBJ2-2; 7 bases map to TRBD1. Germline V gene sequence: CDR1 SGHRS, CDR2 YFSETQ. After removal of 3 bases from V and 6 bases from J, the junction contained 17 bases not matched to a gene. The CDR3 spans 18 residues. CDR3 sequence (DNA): TGCGCCAGCAGCTCCAAACCAAGGACAGGCCAGGTGCCCGGGGAGCTGTTTTTT. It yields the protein CASSSKPRTGQVPGELFF.

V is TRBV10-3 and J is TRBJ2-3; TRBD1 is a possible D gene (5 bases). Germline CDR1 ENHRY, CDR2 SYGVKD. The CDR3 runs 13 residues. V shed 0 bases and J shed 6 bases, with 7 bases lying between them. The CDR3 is CAISESGVDTQYF. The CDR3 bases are TGTGCCATCAGTGAGTCAGGGGTGGATACGCAGTATTTT.

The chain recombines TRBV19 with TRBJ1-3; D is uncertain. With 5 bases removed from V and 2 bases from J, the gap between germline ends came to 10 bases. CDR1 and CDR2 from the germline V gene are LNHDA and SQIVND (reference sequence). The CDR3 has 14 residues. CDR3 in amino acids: CASSRRDPGNTIYF. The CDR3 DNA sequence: TGTGCCAGTAGTCGCCGGGATCCTGGAAACACCATATATTTT.

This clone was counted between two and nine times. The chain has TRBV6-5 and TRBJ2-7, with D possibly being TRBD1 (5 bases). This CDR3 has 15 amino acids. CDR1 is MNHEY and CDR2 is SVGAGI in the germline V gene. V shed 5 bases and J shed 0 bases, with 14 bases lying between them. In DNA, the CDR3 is TGTGCCAGCAGTCTCGACAGACTTAGCTCCTACGAGCAGTACTTC. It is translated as CASSLDRLSSYEQYF.

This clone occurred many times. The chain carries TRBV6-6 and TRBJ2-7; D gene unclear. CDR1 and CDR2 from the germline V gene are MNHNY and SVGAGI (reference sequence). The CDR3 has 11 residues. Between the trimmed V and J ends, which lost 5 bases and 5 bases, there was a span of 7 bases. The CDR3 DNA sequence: TGTGCCAGCAGTGAGGTCGACGAGCAGTACTTC. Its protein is CASSEVDEQYF.

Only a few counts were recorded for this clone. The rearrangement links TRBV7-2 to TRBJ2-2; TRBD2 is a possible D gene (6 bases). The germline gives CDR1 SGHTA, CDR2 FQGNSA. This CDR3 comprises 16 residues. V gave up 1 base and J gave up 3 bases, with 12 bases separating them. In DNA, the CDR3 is TGTGCCAGCAGCTTAGTCGGCGGGGATTACACCGGGGAGCTGTTTTTT. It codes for CASSLVGGDYTGELFF.

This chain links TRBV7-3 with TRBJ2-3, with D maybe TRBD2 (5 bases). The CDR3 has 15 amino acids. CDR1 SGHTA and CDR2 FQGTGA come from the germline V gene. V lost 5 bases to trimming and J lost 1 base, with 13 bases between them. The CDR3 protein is CASSRWRVRTDTQYF. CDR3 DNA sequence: TGTGCCAGCAGCCGCTGGCGGGTCCGCACAGATACGCAGTATTTT.

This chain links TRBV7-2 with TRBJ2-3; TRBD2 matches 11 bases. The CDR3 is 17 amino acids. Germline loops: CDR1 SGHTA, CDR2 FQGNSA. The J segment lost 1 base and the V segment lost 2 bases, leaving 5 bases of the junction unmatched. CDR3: CASSLLAGGRGTDTQYF. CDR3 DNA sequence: TGTGCCAGCAGCTTATTAGCGGGGGGGCGGGGCACAGATACGCAGTATTTT.

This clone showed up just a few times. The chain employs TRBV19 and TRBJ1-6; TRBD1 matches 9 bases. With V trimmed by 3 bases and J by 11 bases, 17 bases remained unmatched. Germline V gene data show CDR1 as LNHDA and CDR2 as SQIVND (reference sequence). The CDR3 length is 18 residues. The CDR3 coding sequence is TGTGCCAGTAGTATGCCCTCGAACAGGGGGCGATCAGAGACACCCCTCCACTTT. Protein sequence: CASSMPSNRGRSETPLHF.

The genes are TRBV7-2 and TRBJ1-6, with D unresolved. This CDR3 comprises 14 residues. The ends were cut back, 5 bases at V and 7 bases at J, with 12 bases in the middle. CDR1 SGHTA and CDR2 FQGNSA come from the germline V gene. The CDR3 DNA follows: TGTGCCAGCAGCCCGTTCCTTTTCAATTCACCCCTCCACTTT. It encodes CASSPFLFNSPLHF.

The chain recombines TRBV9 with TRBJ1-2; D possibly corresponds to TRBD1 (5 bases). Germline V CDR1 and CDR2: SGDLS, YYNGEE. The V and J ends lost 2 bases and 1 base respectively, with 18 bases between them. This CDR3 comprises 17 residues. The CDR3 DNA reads TGTGCCAGCAGCGTTTCAGGGCACGCAGCGGGTAACTATGGCTACACCTTC. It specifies CASSVSGHAAGNYGYTF.

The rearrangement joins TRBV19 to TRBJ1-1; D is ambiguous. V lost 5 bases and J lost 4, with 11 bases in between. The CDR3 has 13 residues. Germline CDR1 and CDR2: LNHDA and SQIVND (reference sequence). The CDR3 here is CASSETFRTEAFF. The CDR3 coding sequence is TGTGCCAGTAGTGAGACTTTCCGCACTGAAGCTTTCTTT.

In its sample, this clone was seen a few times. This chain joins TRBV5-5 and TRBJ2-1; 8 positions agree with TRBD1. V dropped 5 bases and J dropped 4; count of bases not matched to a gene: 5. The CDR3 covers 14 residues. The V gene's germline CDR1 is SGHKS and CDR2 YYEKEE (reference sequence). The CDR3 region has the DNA TGTGCCAGCAGTCCAGGGGGCGCTTACAATGAGCAGTTCTTC. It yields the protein CASSPGGAYNEQFF.

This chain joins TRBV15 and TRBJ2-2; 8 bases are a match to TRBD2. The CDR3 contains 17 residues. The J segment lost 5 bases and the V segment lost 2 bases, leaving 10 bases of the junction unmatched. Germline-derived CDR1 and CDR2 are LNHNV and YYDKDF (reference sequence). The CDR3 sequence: CATSRTSGGPRTGELFF. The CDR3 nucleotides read TGTGCCACCAGCAGAACTTCGGGGGGGCCAAGGACCGGGGAGCTGTTTTTT.

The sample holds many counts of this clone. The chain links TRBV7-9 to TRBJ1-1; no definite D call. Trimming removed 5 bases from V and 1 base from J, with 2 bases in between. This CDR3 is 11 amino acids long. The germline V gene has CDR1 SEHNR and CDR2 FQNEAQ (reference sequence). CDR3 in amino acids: CASSQNTEAFF. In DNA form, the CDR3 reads TGTGCCAGCAGCCAGAACACTGAAGCTTTCTTT.

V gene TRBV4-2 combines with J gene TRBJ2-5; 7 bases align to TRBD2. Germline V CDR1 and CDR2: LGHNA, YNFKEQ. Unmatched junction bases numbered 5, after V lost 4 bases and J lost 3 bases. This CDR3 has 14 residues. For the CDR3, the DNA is TGTGCCAGCAGCCGGGGGGGTTCTGAAGAGACCCAGTACTTC. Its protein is CASSRGGSEETQYF.

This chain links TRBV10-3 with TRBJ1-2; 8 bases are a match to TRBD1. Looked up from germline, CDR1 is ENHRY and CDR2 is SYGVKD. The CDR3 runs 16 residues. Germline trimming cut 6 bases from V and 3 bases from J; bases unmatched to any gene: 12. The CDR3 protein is CAIRERSGGADYGYTF. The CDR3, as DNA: TGTGCCATCAGGGAGAGGTCAGGGGGCGCAGACTATGGCTACACCTTC.

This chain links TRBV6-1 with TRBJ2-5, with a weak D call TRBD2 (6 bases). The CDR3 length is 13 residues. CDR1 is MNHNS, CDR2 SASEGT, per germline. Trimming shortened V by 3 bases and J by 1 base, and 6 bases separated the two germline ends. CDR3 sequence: CASSERGQETQYF. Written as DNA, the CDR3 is TGTGCCAGCAGTGAGCGGGGCCAAGAGACCCAGTACTTC.

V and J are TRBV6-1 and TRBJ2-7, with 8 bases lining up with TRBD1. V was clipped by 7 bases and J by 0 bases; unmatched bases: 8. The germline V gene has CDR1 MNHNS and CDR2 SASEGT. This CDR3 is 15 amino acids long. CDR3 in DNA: TGTGCCAGCAAGTCCAGGACAGGGTTCTCCTACGAGCAGTACTTC. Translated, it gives CASKSRTGFSYEQYF.